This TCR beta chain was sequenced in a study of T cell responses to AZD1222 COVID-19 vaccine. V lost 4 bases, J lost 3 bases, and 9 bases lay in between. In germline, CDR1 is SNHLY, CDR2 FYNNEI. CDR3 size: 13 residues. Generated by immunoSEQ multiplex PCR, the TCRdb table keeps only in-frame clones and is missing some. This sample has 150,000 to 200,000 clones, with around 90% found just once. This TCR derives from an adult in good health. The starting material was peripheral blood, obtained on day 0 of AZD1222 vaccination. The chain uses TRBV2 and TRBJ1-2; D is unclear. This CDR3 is CASSASVDYGYTF. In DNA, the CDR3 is TGTGCCAGCAGTGCTTCGGTGGACTATGGCTACACCTTC.